The text below deals with one TCR beta chain. Antigen: not known. Despite likely unrecorded immune exposures, the donors were nominally healthy at the time of sampling. 60 Vbeta and 13 Jbeta primers were used in PCR. Per the authors' pipeline: Among the unique TCR beta chains that a later analysis counted, about 81 million in all, about 10 million were shared. Sequencing used immunoSEQ multiplex PCR; TCRdb keeps in-frame clones, though not all of them. Clone size and V and J calls were adopted from that table, with D and trimming inferred from the DNA. The sample includes approximately 170,000 clones, roughly 88% of them seen just once. Trimming shortened V by 3 bases and J by 0 bases, and 8 bases separated the two germline ends. Per germline, CDR1 MNHEY and CDR2 SMNVEV (reference sequence). The CDR3 loop spans 14 amino acids. The sample is drawn from a study of cytomegalovirus exposure and HLA in healthy donors.

Study-level points and caveats: Per a later analysis, under 20,000 TCR beta sequences showed association with HLA alleles at 0.05 false discovery rate. Roughly 170 TCR beta chains were listed as cytomegalovirus-associated.

The chain is built from TRBV27 and TRBJ1-1, with D unclear. Input material: PBMCs. This TCR was sampled from a boy aged 2 to 10 in good health and CMV-seronegative. The CDR3 DNA is TGTGCCAGCAGTTTTGGCTCGATGAACACTGAAGCTTTCTTT. The encoded protein is CASSFGSMNTEAFF.